This T cell receptor beta chain was found in a study of blood T cell repertoires in COVID-19 (dated by TCRdb to between 2020 and 2021). The study in broad terms: Samples covering the acute and convalescent phases of COVID-19 were provided by collaborators in the United States, Italy and Spain. Samples were obtained from the ongoing ImmuneRACE study (first 160 participants) and from roughly 1,300 subjects provided by 6 global collaborators. The prospective study material was composed of cDNA or gDNA derived from T cells, B-cell-depleted T cells, or PBMCs. A de-identified subject ID, COVID-19 status, age in years and sex were almost always included in the sample metadata. Where available, HLA class I and class II types were taken from metadata supplied by the sample provider and were not determined by assay-based typing. The dataset comprised deeply sampled blood TCRbeta repertoires from subjects exposed to, actively infected with, or recovered from COVID-19. The repertoires were made available in a free public database intended to serve as a resource for research on the immune response to SARS-CoV-2. Points the paper makes about the study in general: The quantity of clinical and demographic metadata differed by source and by participant and was supplied without curation.

The immunoSEQ Assay, a bias-controlled multiplex PCR, was used to amplify TCRbeta CDR3 regions from genomic DNA. In the paper's pipeline: Within the assay, amplification of reference gene primers was used to estimate how many nucleated cells each sample contained. Sequence reads were collapsed and filtered to measure the absolute abundance of every unique TCRbeta CDR3 rearrangement. For each sample, productive Simpson clonality was calculated as the square root of Simpson's diversity index over productive rearrangements. TCRdb provides this immuneACCESS table in a form limited to in-frame rearrangements. Some clones are lacking; in checked studies, under half of them reflect an unresolved V gene, and why the rest are absent is not known. V, J and clone size reflect that table, while D and trimming were determined from the DNA. The sample table shows roughly 300,000 clones, and about nine tenths are seen once. The top ten clonotypes cover 1.5% to 2% of the sample.

In its sample, this clone was seen a few times. The antigen it binds to is not known. Base qualities are missing; no much larger clone stands one base away. One collaborating source in Seattle enrolled patients while the patients were actively infected and followed the patients over time throughout the course of disease. Collaborating institutions collected whole blood in K2EDTA tubes following their own protocols. For TCRbeta analysis, collaborators shipped samples in one of three forms: frozen whole blood, isolated PBMCs, or DNA extracted from either of those sample types. Specimen: peripheral blood. This TCR derives from a woman in her thirties with COVID-19, enrolled during active disease.

For the CDR3, the sequence is CASWRTLNTEAFF. The nucleotide sequence reads as follows: TGTGCCAGCTGGAGGACGCTGAACACTGAAGCTTTCTTT. The receptor chain draws on TRBV28 and TRBJ1-1, with the D gene uncertain. V gives up 8 bases and J gives up 0 bases, and the segment between their germline ends measures 10 bases. CDR1 MDHEN and CDR2 SYDVKM are derived from the germline V gene. Its CDR3 holds 13 amino acids, cysteine through phenylalanine. Only the CDR3 region is kept as DNA, spanning 39 bases read in frame from base 1.